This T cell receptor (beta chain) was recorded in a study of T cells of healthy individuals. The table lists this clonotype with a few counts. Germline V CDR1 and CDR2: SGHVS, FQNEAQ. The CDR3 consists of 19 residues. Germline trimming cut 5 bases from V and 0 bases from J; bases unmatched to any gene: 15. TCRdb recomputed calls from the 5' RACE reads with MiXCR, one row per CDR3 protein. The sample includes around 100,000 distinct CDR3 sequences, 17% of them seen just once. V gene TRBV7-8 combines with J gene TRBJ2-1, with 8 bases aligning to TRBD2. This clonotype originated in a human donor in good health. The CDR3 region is CASSARGPTSASSYNEQFF. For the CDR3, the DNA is TGTGCCAGCAGCGCCCGGGGCCCGACTAGCGCGAGCTCCTACAATGAGCAGTTCTTC.